This T cell receptor beta chain was sequenced in a study of blood T cell repertoires in COVID-19. Assay used: immunoSEQ multiplex PCR; TCRdb lists only in-frame clones, some missing. The sample yields about 170,000 clones, 80% to 85% seen once. The CDR3 consists of 14 residues. Germline V gene data show CDR1 as SGHNT and CDR2 as YENEEA. The V gene lost 4 bases and the J gene lost 5 bases, with 14 bases spanning the gap. The chain has TRBV11-3 and TRBJ2-5; a weak D match, TRBD1 (5 bases). The sequencing input was peripheral blood. The receptor was isolated from a woman between 65 and 79 years old with COVID-19, enrolled during active disease. CDR3 amino acids: CASSSGSAAETQYF. The DNA of the CDR3 is TGTGCCAGCAGCTCAGGGTCAGCAGCGGAGACCCAGTACTTC.